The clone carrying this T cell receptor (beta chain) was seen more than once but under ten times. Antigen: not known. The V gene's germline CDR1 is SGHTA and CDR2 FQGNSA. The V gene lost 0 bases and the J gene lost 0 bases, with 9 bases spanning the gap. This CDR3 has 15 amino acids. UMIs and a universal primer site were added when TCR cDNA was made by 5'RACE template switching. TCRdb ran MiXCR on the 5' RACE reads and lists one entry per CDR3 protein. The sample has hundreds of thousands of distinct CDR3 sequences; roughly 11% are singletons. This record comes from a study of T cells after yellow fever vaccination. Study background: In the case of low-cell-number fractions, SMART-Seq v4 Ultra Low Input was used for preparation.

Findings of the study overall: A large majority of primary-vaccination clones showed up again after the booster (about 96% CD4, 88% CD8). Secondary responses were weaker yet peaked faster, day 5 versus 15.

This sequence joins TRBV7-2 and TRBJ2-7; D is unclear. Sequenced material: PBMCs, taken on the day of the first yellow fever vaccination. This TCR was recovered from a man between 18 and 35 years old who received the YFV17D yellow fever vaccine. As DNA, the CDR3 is TGTGCCAGCAGCTTAGCGGGGATACTCTCCTACGAGCAGTACTTC. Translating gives CASSLAGILSYEQYF.